The rows below give T cell receptor beta chains drawn from one sample of a study of T cell responses to AZD1222 COVID-19 vaccine. Using immunoSEQ multiplex PCR, the repertoire was profiled, and TCRdb retains in-frame clones only, with some absent. The table shows about 40,000 clones, with approximately 83% occurring only once. The sample here was peripheral blood, taken 28 days after the second AZD1222 dose. The origin of the receptors is an adult who received the AZD1222 COVID-19 vaccine. CDR3s include the opening cysteine and the closing phenylalanine or tryptophan. Fields, in order: V gene, D gene, clone size, J gene, CDR3 DNA, CDR3 protein. A D gene is named only where the DNA matches it firmly. Expanded clones get a size class; other rows say once, few or many, or leave the size out.

TRBV5-1,.,once,TRBJ2-7,TGCGCCAGCAGGAAAACAGGGCCCTACGAGCAGTACTTC,CASRKTGPYEQYF
TRBV6-5,TRBD1,.,TRBJ1-1,TGTGCCAGCAGAACAAGACAGGGGGTTAACACTGAAGCTTTCTTT,CASRTRQGVNTEAFF
TRBV9,.,.,TRBJ2-3,TGTGCCAGCAGCGTAGTTGGGGGCACAGATACGCAGTATTTT,CASSVVGGTDTQYF
TRBV5-6,.,.,TRBJ2-7,TGTGCCAGCAGCCCGGACGGTAGCTCCTACGAGCAGTACTTC,CASSPDGSSYEQYF
TRBV19,TRBD2,.,TRBJ2-1,TGTGCCAGTAGTATAACCCCGGGCGGGAGCTCCTACAATGAGCAGTTCTTC,CASSITPGGSSYNEQFF
TRBV4-2,TRBD2,.,TRBJ2-3,TGTGCCAGCAGCCCTACTAGCGGGGGCGACGCTGGTACGCAGTATTTT,CASSPTSGGDAGTQYF
TRBV2,.,once,TRBJ1-3,TGTGCCAGCACTACAGGGCTCTCTGGAAACACCATATATTTT,CASTTGLSGNTIYF
TRBV14,TRBD2,.,TRBJ2-1,TGTGCCAGCAGCCAAGATCATGCTAGCGGGGTTGAGCAGTTCTTC,CASSQDHASGVEQFF
TRBV28,.,once,TRBJ1-2,TGTGCCAGCAGTTTCGGGATAGTTGGCTACACCTTC,CASSFGIVGYTF
TRBV27,.,.,TRBJ1-6,TGTGCCAGCACCCTTACCGATCATAATTCACCCCTCCACTTT,CASTLTDHNSPLHF
TRBV19,TRBD1,.,TRBJ1-5,TGTGCCAGTTCTAGAGCAGGGGGCGTGGATCAGCCCCAGCATTTT,CASSRAGGVDQPQHF
TRBV2,.,.,TRBJ2-7,TGTGCCAGCAGTACGAGCTCCTACGAGCAGTACTTC,CASSTSSYEQYF
TRBV6-2/TRBV6-3,.,.,TRBJ2-7,TGTGCCAGCAGTGGAAAGGAAAGACAGATGAAATACGAGCAGTACTTC,CASSGKERQMKYEQYF
TRBV3-1/TRBV3-2,TRBD1,.,TRBJ2-5,TGTGCCAGCAGCCAGGCGACAGGGCGTTTAGAGACCCAGTACTTC,CASSQATGRLETQYF
TRBV5-1,TRBD1,.,TRBJ2-7,TGCGCCAGCAGCACAGCGGGGACAGGGGGCCACGAGCAGTACTTC,CASSTAGTGGHEQYF
TRBV12-3/TRBV12-4,.,once,TRBJ1-2,TGTGCCAGCAGTCCGGGACTCCGCTATGGCTACACCTTC,CASSPGLRYGYTF
TRBV10-1,.,.,TRBJ1-6,TGCGCCAGCAGTGAGATAGACAGCCCTTCACCCCATTCACCCCTCCACTTT,CASSEIDSPSPHSPLHF